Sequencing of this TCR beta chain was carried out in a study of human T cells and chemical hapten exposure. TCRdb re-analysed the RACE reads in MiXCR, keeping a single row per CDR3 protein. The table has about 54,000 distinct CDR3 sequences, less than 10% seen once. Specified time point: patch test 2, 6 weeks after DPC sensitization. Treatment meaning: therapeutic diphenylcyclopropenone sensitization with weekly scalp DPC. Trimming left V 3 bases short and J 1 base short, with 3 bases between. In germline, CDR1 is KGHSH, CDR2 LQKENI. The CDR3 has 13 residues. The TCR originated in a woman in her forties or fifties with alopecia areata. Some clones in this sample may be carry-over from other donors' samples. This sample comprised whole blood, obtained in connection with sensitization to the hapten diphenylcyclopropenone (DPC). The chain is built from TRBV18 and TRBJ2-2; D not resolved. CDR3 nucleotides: TGTGCCAGCTCACCTCAGAACACCGGGGAGCTGTTTTTT. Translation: CASSPQNTGELFF.